These 7 T cell receptor beta chains were all obtained from the same sample, sequenced in a study of T cells in Graves' hyperthyroidism and ophthalmopathy (dated by TCRdb to about 2019). Library prep was done by multiplex PCR. The sequencing machine was an Illumina HiSeq 2000. The TCR beta CDR3 regions were amplified from RNA transcripts. The TCR CDR3 was subjected to a first round of RT-PCR using the HTBI primer set and the Qiagen OneStep RT-PCR kit. The public reads were run again by TCRdb, first through fastp at Q25 and then through MiXCR, and only productive beta chains were kept. CDR3 protein sequences are deduplicated, and each keeps its most common genes and DNA. The sample table records about 840,000 distinct CDR3 sequences; over 35% of these occur just once. More than 7% of the sample is taken by the ten largest. Source material: blood. These TCRs come from a man between 18 and 29 years old with Graves' hyperthyroidism.

The chain combines TRBV6-1 with TRBJ2-7, with D unresolved. This CDR3 region has 16 residues. The germline gives CDR1 MNHNS, CDR2 SASEGT. V was pared by 6 bases and J by 0 bases, with 18 bases between. The CDR3 is CASSKSTSTYSYEQYF. CDR3 in DNA: TGTGCCAGCAGCAAAAGTACATCTACTTACTCCTACGAGCAGTACTTC.

The J gene is TRBJ2-7, the V gene TRBV7-2, with TRBD1 as a possible D gene (5 bases). The germline V gene has CDR1 SGHTA and CDR2 FQGNSA. With 1 base removed from V and 7 bases from J, the gap between germline ends came to 8 bases. The CDR3 totals 12 residues. The CDR3 sequence: CASSLGQTEQYF. CDR3 bases: TGTGCCAGCAGCTTAGGACAGACTGAGCAGTACTTC.

This chain uses TRBV19 with TRBJ1-6, with D unclear. In germline, CDR1 is LNHDA, CDR2 SQIVND (reference sequence). The CDR3 contains 14 residues. The ends were cut back, 7 bases at V and 5 bases at J, with 12 bases in the middle. CDR3 bases: TGTGCCAGTAAAACAACTTGGGATAATTCACCCCTCCACTTT. Protein: CASKTTWDNSPLHF.

This clonotype was detected a few times. The V gene is TRBV9, the J gene TRBJ2-7, with D perhaps TRBD1 or TRBD2 (5 bases each). Trimming took 3 bases from V and 2 from J, leaving 15 bases between them. CDR3 size: 15 residues. Per germline, CDR1 SGDLS and CDR2 YYNGEE. CDR3 DNA: TGTGCCAGCAGCGCACGCCATGGGGGAACCTACGAGCAGTACTTC. Translating it yields CASSARHGGTYEQYF.

This clonotype has a count of ten or more. This chain uses TRBV11-2 with TRBJ1-1; no reliable D call. This CDR3 has 13 amino acids. Trimming took off 4 bases at V and 1 base at J, with 7 bases between the two ends. The germline gives CDR1 SGHAT, CDR2 FQNNGV. CDR3 region: CASSSNKNTEAFF. The CDR3 bases are TGTGCCAGCAGCTCCAACAAGAACACTGAAGCTTTCTTT. Based on the CDR3 plus reference TRBV11-2 and TRBJ1-1, the full variable domain is EAGVAQSPRYKIIEKRQSVAFWCNPISGHATLYWYQQILGQGPKLLIQFQNNGVVDDSQLPKDRFSAERLKGVDSTLKIQPAKLEDSAVYLCASSSNKNTEAFFGQGTRLTVV.

The chain couples TRBV4-1 to TRBJ2-2; perhaps TRBD2 as D (5 bases). CDR3 size: 16 residues. The V end lost 2 bases, the J end lost 3 bases, and 13 bases lay between the germline ends. Germline values: CDR1 MGHRA, CDR2 YSYEKL. The CDR3: CASSQPSSSYTGELFF. The DNA of the CDR3 is TGCGCCAGCAGCCAACCCTCCTCTAGCTACACCGGGGAGCTGTTTTTT.

Points on this clonotype: A clone one base away is much larger, so this may be a read error. No conserved phenylalanine or tryptophan is present at the end of the CDR3, so a read error is the likely explanation. The V gene is TRBV7-6, the J gene TRBJ1-3; the D gene is possibly TRBD1 (5 bases). Trimming took 5 bases from V and 0 from J, leaving 17 bases between them. CDR1 is SGHVS and CDR2 is FNYEAQ in the germline V gene. The CDR3 extends over 17 amino acids. The chain's CDR3 is CASSLPGREISGNTIYS. For the CDR3, the DNA is TGTGCCAGCAGCCTCCCGGGCAGGGAAATCTCTGGAAACACCATATATTCT.